The sequence of this T cell receptor beta chain was determined in a study of Ad26.COV2.S vaccination and SARS-CoV-2 variants. Overall study: By the intramuscular route, Ad26.COV2.S was given once, or twice 56 days apart.

CDR3 size: 15 residues. Germline CDR1 and CDR2: MNHEY and SVGEGT. Trimming left V 5 bases short and J 1 base short, with 14 bases between. Study-level results: Substantial breadth in spike-specific CD8+ and CD4+ T cell responses was reportedly seen after vaccination. Total T cell responses may have been underestimated by the TCR breadth and depth analyses.

This sample's treatment: 15 to 20 received Ad26.COV2.S at low or high dose, single or two shots; roughly five received placebo; per-sample allocation not given. Following the first vaccine or placebo injection, samples were taken on day 63. An Ad26 vector carrying the Wuhan-strain SARS-CoV-2 spike served as the vaccine. Libraries were prepared by immunoSEQ multiplex PCR; TCRdb keeps only in-frame clonotypes and omits some of them. This table has 400,000 or so clones, 75% to 90% appearing once. Details on this clone: Its antigen is not known.

Material: peripheral blood, obtained in a trial of Ad26.COV2.S vaccine versus placebo. The V and J genes are TRBV6-2 or TRBV6-3 and TRBJ1-1; D not certain. This TCR derives from a person between 18 and 60 years old who received the Ad26.COV2.S COVID-19 vaccine or a placebo. This CDR3 is CASSPLGYSNTEAFF. The CDR3 DNA is TGTGCCAGCAGTCCCCTTGGGTACTCGAACACTGAAGCTTTCTTT.